These 23 T cell receptor beta chains were sequenced from one sample in a study of blood T cells in healthy people across ages. It was with a sample-barcoded 5' primer and a J-beta primer mix that a second PCR of about 7 to 12 cycles was run. A single record per CDR3 protein comes from TCRdb applying MiXCR to the 5' RACE reads. The sample has 1.5 million to 2 million distinct CDR3 sequences; roughly 30% are singletons. The sample taken for sequencing was blood. The receptors shown here come from a woman in her thirties in good health.

This rearrangement joins TRBV12-3 or TRBV12-4 to TRBJ2-5, with D perhaps matching TRBD2 (6 bases). Trimming shortened V by 6 bases and J by 5 bases, and 16 bases separated the two germline ends. This CDR3 contains 14 residues. The CDR3 region is CASRGLWGGETQYF. Written as DNA, the CDR3 is TGTGCCAGCAGGGGACTGTGGGGTGGCGAGACCCAGTACTTC.

This clonotype has just a few counts. The rearrangement uses TRBV7-9 and TRBJ2-7, with D unclear. The V gene lost 5 bases and the J gene lost 3 bases, with 17 bases spanning the gap. The CDR3 sequence is 15 residues long. Germline CDR1 reads SEHNR; CDR2 reads FQNEAQ (reference sequence). DNA of the CDR3: TGTGCCAGCAGCCCGGATTGGGCCCGCGGCTACGAGCAGTACTTC. Its translation is CASSPDWARGYEQYF.

The chain joins TRBV9 to TRBJ1-3, with 7 bases matching TRBD1. CDR3 length equals 15 residues. The germline CDR1 and CDR2 sequences are SGDLS and YYNGEE. V lost 2 bases and J lost 2; bases outside the gene matches: 4. CDR3 sequence reads: CASSVEGAPGNTIYF. CDR3 nucleotides: TGTGCCAGCAGCGTCGAGGGGGCGCCTGGAAACACCATATATTTT.

This clonotype appeared a few times. The rearrangement uses TRBV10-1 and TRBJ2-7, with a weak D call TRBD1 (6 bases). Germline CDR1 is WNHNN and CDR2 is SYGVQD (reference sequence). The V gene lost 0 bases and the J gene lost 6 bases, with 24 bases spanning the gap. The CDR3 spans 18 residues. The CDR3 region has the DNA TGCGCCAGCAGTGAGTCGAAGGGTCTGTGGGGGCCCTACGGCGAGCAGTACTTC. Encoded protein: CASSESKGLWGPYGEQYF.

The chain links TRBV7-3 to TRBJ1-2, with a weak D call TRBD1 (5 bases). This CDR3 contains 14 residues. CDR1 and CDR2 from the germline V gene are SGHTA and FQGTGA. V was shortened by 5 bases and J by 6 bases, with 16 bases between the two germline ends. The CDR3 loop reads CASSPGRARDGYTF. The CDR3 nucleotides are TGTGCCAGCAGCCCCGGCAGGGCGAGGGATGGCTACACCTTC. The whole variable domain, filled in from reference TRBV7-3 and TRBJ1-2, reads GAGVSQTPSNKVTEKGKYVELRCDPISGHTALYWYRQSLGQGPEFLIYFQGTGAADDSGLPNDRFFAVRPEGSVSTLKIQRTERGDSAVYLCASSPGRARDGYTFGSGTRLTVV.

The table lists this clonotype with many counts. This chain connects TRBV11-2 to TRBJ1-5, with D possibly being TRBD1 (6 bases). V was clipped by 3 bases and J by 2 bases, with 8 bases between them. This CDR3 is built from 14 residues. Germline assignment: CDR1 SGHAT and CDR2 FQNNGV. CDR3 nucleotide sequence: TGTGCCAGCAGCTTCCACAGGGGCAATCAGCCCCAGCATTTT. Encoded protein: CASSFHRGNQPQHF.

In its sample, this clonotype was seen once. This may come from a read error, since a much larger clone is one base off. CDR3 loop: CASSQPGQKICGYTF. DNA of the CDR3: TGTGCCAGCAGCCAGCCGGGACAGAAGATCTGTGGCTACACCTTC. The chain employs TRBV3-1 and TRBJ1-2, with 7 bases lining up with TRBD1. The germline V gene has CDR1 LGHDT and CDR2 YNNKEL (reference sequence). There are 15 residues in the CDR3. V lost 3 bases and J lost 7; bases outside the gene matches: 11.

This clonotype was seen a handful of times. V and J are TRBV12-5 and TRBJ1-5; D not certain. CDR3 length: 12 residues. V was pared by 6 bases and J by 1 base, with 4 bases between. Germline lookup yields CDR1 LGHNT and CDR2 FRNRAP. The CDR3 nucleotides are TGTGCTAGTGGGACAAGCAATCAGCCCCAGCATTTT. The encoded protein is CASGTSNQPQHF.

This clonotype has more than one count but fewer than ten. This rearrangement joins TRBV12-3 or TRBV12-4 to TRBJ2-2; 12 bases line up with TRBD1. This CDR3 has 16 residues. J lost 3 bases, V lost 6 bases, and 5 bases had no gene match. The CDR3 is CASSWGQGADTGELFF. The CDR3 coding sequence is TGTGCCAGCAGCTGGGGACAGGGGGCTGACACCGGGGAGCTGTTTTTT.

This clonotype was picked up many times. The chain links TRBV29-1 to TRBJ2-5; no clear D gene. Trimming pared 4 bases from V and 2 bases from J, leaving 11 bases between. Germline loops: CDR1 SQVTM, CDR2 ANQGSEA. The CDR3 has 13 residues. For the CDR3, the DNA is TGCAGCGTTGGACGGCCAGCTCAAGAGACCCAGTACTTC. It specifies CSVGRPAQETQYF.

The V gene is TRBV20-1, the J gene TRBJ1-2; D is possibly TRBD1 (6 bases). The CDR3 totals 16 residues. Trimming removed 3 bases from V and 8 bases from J, with 25 bases in between. The V gene's germline CDR1 is DFQATT and CDR2 SNEGSKA (reference sequence). CDR3 residues: CSARVLRGAPESGYTF. The CDR3 coding sequence is TGCAGTGCTAGGGTCCTCAGGGGCGCACCGGAGTCCGGCTACACCTTC.

The sample holds a few counts of this clonotype. The chain couples TRBV11-2 to TRBJ2-3, with 8 bases matching TRBD1. After removal of 4 bases from V and 6 bases from J, the junction contained 9 bases not matched to a gene. The CDR3 loop spans 15 amino acids. Germline V CDR1 and CDR2: SGHAT, FQNNGV. The CDR3 bases are TGTGCCAGCAGCTCAGGGGGCGGGAAAGGCGATACGCAGTATTTT. As protein: CASSSGGGKGDTQYF.

The rearrangement joins TRBV27 to TRBJ2-3; D gene ambiguous. Per germline, CDR1 MNHEY and CDR2 SMNVEV (reference sequence). The CDR3 loop spans 11 amino acids. Trimming left V 6 bases short and J 5 bases short, with 6 bases between. The CDR3 nucleotides read TGTGCCAGCAGACTGCGAGATACGCAGTATTTT. This translates into CASRLRDTQYF.

This clonotype was recorded once. The chain joins TRBV27 to TRBJ1-4; possible D gene TRBD1, 5 bases. Per the germline V gene, CDR1 is MNHEY and CDR2 is SMNVEV (reference sequence). The CDR3 length is 19 residues. Trimming shortened V by 0 bases and J by 11 bases, and 28 bases separated the two germline ends. The CDR3 loop reads CASSLSFGATVGGKVKLFF. In nucleotides, the CDR3 is TGTGCCAGCAGTTTATCATTCGGTGCCACTGTGGGGGGTAAAGTGAAACTGTTTTTT.

V usage is TRBV9 and J usage is TRBJ1-2; 8 nucleotides agree with TRBD1. CDR1 is SGDLS, CDR2 YYNGEE, per germline. There are 16 residues in the CDR3. J gave up 5 bases and V 0 bases, and 9 bases lay outside the gene matches. The DNA for the CDR3 is TGTGCCAGCAGCGTAGGAACAGGGGGGGGACCTTATGGCTACACCTTC. It translates to CASSVGTGGGPYGYTF.

In its sample, this clonotype was seen a few times. This chain links TRBV2 with TRBJ1-1; D gene unclear. The germline V gene encodes CDR1 SNHLY and CDR2 FYNNEI. V shed 8 bases and J shed 0 bases, with 10 bases lying between them. The CDR3 has 13 amino acids. This chain's CDR3 is CASGRYLNTEAFF. In DNA, the CDR3 is TGTGCCAGCGGGAGATACCTGAACACTGAAGCTTTCTTT. Supplemented by reference TRBV2 and TRBJ1-1, the full variable domain reads EPEVTQTPSHQVTQMGQEVILRCVPISNHLYFYWYRQILGQKVEFLVSFYNNEISEKSEIFDDQFSVERPDGSNFTLKIRSTKLEDSAMYFCASGRYLNTEAFFGQGTRLTVV.

The gene calls are TRBV20-1 and TRBJ1-2; TRBD1 is a possible D gene (6 bases). CDR1 DFQATT and CDR2 SNEGSKA come from the germline V gene (reference sequence). The germline V and J ends were trimmed by 5 bases and 5 bases, with 18 bases remaining between them. The CDR3 length is 14 residues. CDR3 sequence reads: CSAAHRVKGYGYTF. In nucleotides, the CDR3 is TGCAGTGCTGCCCACAGGGTAAAGGGATATGGCTACACCTTC.

This clonotype was counted once. DNA of the CDR3: TGTGCCAGCAGCGTACAGGGGAAGGTCCAAGAGACCCAGTACTTC. Protein product: CASSVQGKVQETQYF. J is TRBJ2-5 and V is TRBV11-2; 7 nucleotides align to TRBD1. The length of the CDR3 is 15 residues. Per germline, CDR1 SGHAT and CDR2 FQNNGV. The V gene end was trimmed by 5 bases and the J gene end by 1 base; junction bases not matched to a gene: 7. Full variable domain (outside the CDR3, taken from reference TRBV11-2 and TRBJ2-5): EAGVAQSPRYKIIEKRQSVAFWCNPISGHATLYWYQQILGQGPKLLIQFQNNGVVDDSQLPKDRFSAERLKGVDSTLKIQPAKLEDSAVYLCASSVQGKVQETQYFGPGTRLLVL.

This sequence joins TRBV6-6 and TRBJ2-3; 11 bases are shared with TRBD2. There are 17 residues in the CDR3. Germline V CDR1 and CDR2: MNHNY, SVGAGI (reference sequence). Trimming at V came to 7 bases and at J to 1 base, leaving 10 bases not matched to a gene. CDR3 sequence reads: CASKKLAGGIGTDTQYF. The CDR3, as DNA: TGTGCCAGCAAAAAATTAGCGGGAGGGATTGGCACAGATACGCAGTATTTT.

This clonotype was detected only a few times. CDR3: CASSATGAVGEKLFF. Written as DNA, the CDR3 is TGTGCCAGCAGCGCCACAGGGGCGGTTGGTGAAAAACTGTTTTTT. J is TRBJ1-4 and V is TRBV9; 7 nucleotides align to TRBD1. This CDR3 is 15 amino acids long. Germline CDR1 SGDLS, CDR2 YYNGEE. Trimming took 3 bases from V and 7 from J; bases not matched to a gene: 9.

This clonotype turned up a few times. The genes are TRBV28 and TRBJ1-2, with D perhaps TRBD1 (6 bases). The CDR3 is made up of 13 amino acids. Germline lookup yields CDR1 MDHEN and CDR2 SYDVKM. The V end lost 6 bases, the J end lost 7 bases, and 15 bases lay between the germline ends. CDR3: CASRSGGGVGYTF. The DNA for the CDR3 is TGTGCCAGCAGATCCGGGGGCGGAGTTGGCTACACCTTC.

The chain couples TRBV28 to TRBJ1-6, with 10 bases lining up with TRBD1. This CDR3 is built from 17 residues. V shed 7 bases, J shed 9 bases, and the junction held 15 bases outside the gene matches. Germline V CDR1 and CDR2: MDHEN, SYDVKM. The CDR3 DNA follows: TGTGCCAGCAAAGTTTATTGGCTGGACAGGGGGATTTCACCCCTCCACTTT. Its translation is CASKVYWLDRGISPLHF.

This clonotype has a count of ten or more. The chain is built from TRBV9 and TRBJ2-7; TRBD2 matches at 7 bases. Per germline, CDR1 SGDLS and CDR2 YYNGEE. V lost 3 bases to trimming and J lost 7 bases; unmatched junction nucleotides: 7. The CDR3 sequence is 13 residues long. The CDR3 DNA reads as TGTGCCAGCAGCGCGGGGACTACCCCGGAGCAGTACTTC. Translating it yields CASSAGTTPEQYF.